A selection of T cell receptor beta chains follows, all from one sample in a study of neurological immune-mediated disorders. Each CDR3 protein gets one entry after TCRdb re-called the 5' RACE reads with MiXCR. The sample includes about 46,000 distinct CDR3 sequences, about 9.3% of them seen just once. The sequenced material came from PBMCs. The receptors shown here come from an older man with HTLV-1-associated myelopathy (HAM/TSP). Both conserved end residues are part of each CDR3. The D gene is left open where the match is weak. A row's size may be missing; if present it is once, few, many or a size class.

>NA|TRBJ2-1|TRBV2|many
CASKRRDEQFF
TGTGCCAGCAAAAGGCGGGATGAGCAGTTCTTC
>TRBD1|TRBJ2-7|TRBV6-2/TRBV6-3|many
CASSYPGQVGGEQYF
TGTGCCAGCAGTTACCCGGGACAGGTTGGTGGCGAGCAGTACTTC
>NA|TRBJ1-1|TRBV12-3/TRBV12-4|many
CASSFYFGPPRTEAFF
TGTGCCAGCAGTTTTTATTTTGGGCCCCCTAGAACTGAAGCTTTCTTT
>NA|TRBJ2-7|TRBV7-9|NA
CASSPDWASEQYF
TGTGCCAGCAGCCCTGACTGGGCGAGCGAGCAGTACTTC
>NA|TRBJ1-5|TRBV3-1|many
CASSTCPGTLSNQPQHF
TGTGCCAGCAGCACCTGTCCCGGGACACTTAGCAATCAGCCCCAGCATTTT
>NA|TRBJ1-6|TRBV28|few
CASSSGVSPLHF
TGTGCCAGCAGTTCAGGGGTATCACCCCTCCACTTT
>TRBD1|TRBJ1-4|TRBV7-9|once
CASSLGQSNERLFF
TGTGCCAGCAGCTTGGGACAGAGTAATGAAAGACTGTTTTTT
>NA|TRBJ1-1|TRBV5-1|many
CASSPLLGTEAFF
TGCGCCAGCAGCCCCTTACTAGGAACTGAAGCTTTCTTT
>NA|TRBJ2-5|TRBV12-3/TRBV12-4|few
CASSLRDIGETQYF
TGTGCCAGCAGTTTAAGGGATATTGGAGAGACCCAGTACTTC
>TRBD2|TRBJ2-1|TRBV6-4|many
CASSPTSGRTSGDEQFF
TGTGCCAGCAGTCCGACTAGCGGGAGGACTTCGGGGGATGAGCAGTTCTTC
>NA|TRBJ1-1|TRBV5-4|many
CASSRLGARDTEAFF
TGTGCCAGCAGTAGGCTGGGGGCGCGGGACACTGAAGCTTTCTTT
>TRBD1|TRBJ2-7|TRBV20-1|many
CSAGGQGDYEQYF
TGCAGTGCCGGGGGACAGGGGGACTACGAGCAGTACTTC
>NA|TRBJ2-7|TRBV5-1|few
CASKGQGADEQYF
TGCGCCAGCAAGGGGCAAGGTGCGGACGAGCAGTACTTC
>NA|TRBJ1-1|TRBV29-1|many
CSAGGYSVQNTEAFF
TGCAGCGCGGGGGGATACAGCGTTCAGAACACTGAAGCTTTCTTT
>TRBD2|TRBJ2-2|TRBV5-1|many
CASSPLAGGPTGELFF
TGCGCCAGCAGCCCGCTAGCGGGAGGGCCGACCGGGGAGCTGTTTTTT
>NA|TRBJ2-6|TRBV3-1|NA
CASSQGDRRYSGANVLTF
TGTGCCAGCAGCCAAGGTGACAGGAGATACTCTGGGGCCAACGTCCTGACTTTC
>NA|TRBJ1-2|TRBV28|many
CASRSRGVPGNYGYTF
TGTGCCAGCAGATCCCGGGGGGTCCCGGGGAACTATGGCTACACCTTC
>NA|TRBJ2-5|TRBV5-1|many
CASSPGTLYQETQYF
TGCGCCAGCAGCCCCGGGACACTTTACCAAGAGACCCAGTACTTC
>NA|TRBJ2-1|TRBV20-1|medium-sized
CSARAATYNEQFF
TGCAGTGCTAGAGCGGCTACCTACAATGAGCAGTTCTTC
>NA|TRBJ1-4|TRBV20-1|many
CSARLRGANEKLFF
TGCAGTGCTAGACTCAGGGGAGCTAATGAAAAACTGTTTTTT
>NA|TRBJ1-2|TRBV3-1|many
CASSQDPGASLFGYTF
TGTGCCAGCAGCCAAGATCCGGGGGCATCTCTCTTTGGCTACACCTTC
>NA|TRBJ2-1|TRBV20-1|few
CSAGLHNEQFF
TGCAGTGCGGGGCTACACAATGAGCAGTTCTTC
>TRBD2|TRBJ2-7|TRBV5-5|few
CASSPGLAGLTPYEQYF
TGTGCCAGCAGCCCGGGACTAGCGGGACTAACGCCCTACGAGCAGTACTTC
>NA|TRBJ1-4|TRBV18|many
CASSRGGEKLFF
TGTGCCAGCTCAAGGGGTGGCGAAAAACTGTTTTTT
>NA|TRBJ2-7|TRBV12-3/TRBV12-4|NA
CASSLGPSYEQYF
TGTGCCAGCAGTTTGGGTCCTTCCTACGAGCAGTACTTC
>TRBD1|TRBJ1-1|TRBV7-9|medium-sized
CASSSDRAAFF
TGTGCCAGCAGCTCCGACAGGGCTGCTTTCTTT
>TRBD2|TRBJ2-1|TRBV5-1|many
CASSRLANSYNEQFF
TGCGCCAGCAGTCGACTAGCGAATTCCTACAATGAGCAGTTCTTC
>NA|TRBJ2-3|TRBV4-1|many
CASSQVGGTDTQYF
TGCGCCAGCAGCCAAGTCGGCGGCACAGATACGCAGTATTTT
>NA|TRBJ2-5|TRBV11-2|medium-sized
CASSSSSGEETQYF
TGTGCCAGCAGCTCTTCCTCGGGCGAAGAGACCCAGTACTTC
>TRBD2|TRBJ2-7|TRBV7-3|NA
CASSFSGDPRDEQYF
TGTGCCAGCAGCTTTAGCGGGGACCCGAGAGACGAGCAGTACTTC
>NA|TRBJ2-1|TRBV29-1|NA
CSAGGDSYNEQFF
TGCAGCGCGGGCGGGGATTCCTACAATGAGCAGTTCTTC
>TRBD1|TRBJ1-4|TRBV4-2|many
CASSQAQGATNEKLFF
TGTGCCAGCAGCCAAGCACAGGGGGCAACTAATGAAAAACTGTTTTTT
>NA|TRBJ2-7|TRBV7-9|many
CASSLALGGYEQYF
TGTGCCAGCAGCTTAGCATTGGGAGGTTACGAGCAGTACTTC
>NA|TRBJ1-1|TRBV28|many
CASRPDWDLGDTEAFF
TGTGCCAGCCGCCCAGATTGGGATTTAGGTGACACTGAAGCTTTCTTT
>NA|TRBJ1-1|TRBV6-5|many
CASSYSDGANLRAFF
TGTGCCAGCAGTTACTCGGACGGTGCTAATCTTCGAGCTTTCTTT
>TRBD2|TRBJ2-7|TRBV28|many
CASKGSGSAQYF
TGTGCCAGCAAGGGTAGCGGGAGCGCGCAGTACTTC
>NA|TRBJ2-2|TRBV6-2/TRBV6-3|many
CATYLAGELFF
TGTGCCACCTACCTGGCCGGGGAGCTGTTTTTT
>NA|TRBJ2-5|TRBV7-2|many
CASSFSRETQYF
TGTGCCAGCAGCTTTTCGAGAGAGACCCAGTACTTC
>TRBD2|TRBJ2-1|TRBV6-6|many
CASSVEIGTSGRNEQFF
TGTGCCAGCAGTGTCGAAATCGGGACTAGCGGGAGGAATGAGCAGTTCTTC
>NA|TRBJ1-2|TRBV7-2|many
CASSPTGMSYYTF
TGTGCCAGCAGCCCGACCGGGATGTCATACTACACCTTC
>NA|TRBJ1-3|TRBV5-6|many
CASSLFSGSGNTIYF
TGTGCCAGCAGCTTGTTTTCGGGGAGTGGAAACACCATATATTTT
>NA|TRBJ1-2|TRBV28|many
CASSSFYGYTF
TGTGCCAGCAGTTCCTTCTATGGCTACACCTTC
>TRBD2|TRBJ2-3|TRBV6-6|NA
CASSLAGVGPDTQYF
TGTGCCAGCAGTCTAGCGGGCGTCGGACCGGATACGCAGTATTTT
>TRBD1|TRBJ2-7|TRBV6-5|many
CASRLNRGSYEQYF
TGTGCCAGCAGGCTAAACAGGGGGAGCTACGAGCAGTACTTC
>NA|TRBJ1-4|TRBV28|NA
CASSLAGLKLFF
TGTGCCAGCAGTTTGGCGGGGCTAAAACTGTTTTTT
>NA|TRBJ2-2|TRBV4-2|NA
CASSQGARNTWELFF
TGTGCCAGCAGCCAAGGGGCTAGGAACACCTGGGAGCTGTTTTTT
>TRBD1|TRBJ1-6|TRBV27|many
CATADRGGSGPLHF
TGTGCCACCGCGGACAGGGGTGGGTCGGGACCCCTCCACTTT
>NA|TRBJ2-1|TRBV7-2|many
CASSLLLRNNEQFF
TGTGCCAGCAGCTTACTCCTGCGAAACAATGAGCAGTTCTTC
>TRBD2|TRBJ2-3|TRBV20-1|many
CSALSGDPTDTQYF
TGCAGTGCCTTGAGCGGGGACCCCACAGATACGCAGTATTTT
>TRBD1|TRBJ1-4|TRBV12-3/TRBV12-4|many
CASSFSGQGRLFF
TGTGCCAGCAGTTTCTCGGGACAGGGAAGACTGTTTTTT
>NA|TRBJ2-2|TRBV20-1|many
CSARASSTANTGELFF
TGCAGTGCTAGAGCCAGCTCGACAGCGAACACCGGGGAGCTGTTTTTT
>NA|TRBJ1-5|TRBV20-1|many
CSARDVRGQMGQPQHF
TGCAGTGCTAGAGATGTGCGGGGGCAGATGGGTCAGCCCCAGCATTTT
>TRBD2|TRBJ2-6|TRBV2|many
CASILAGSSGANVLTF
TGTGCCAGCATTCTAGCGGGATCTTCCGGGGCCAACGTCCTGACTTTC
>NA|TRBJ2-1|TRBV5-1|many
CASSGSGTDYNEQFF
TGCGCCAGCAGCGGCTCCGGGACGGACTACAATGAGCAGTTCTTC
>NA|TRBJ2-2|TRBV5-1|many
CASSEQIGGELFF
TGCGCCAGCAGCGAGCAGATAGGCGGGGAGCTGTTTTTT
>TRBD2|TRBJ2-5|TRBV6-5|many
CASIPAGGLAGGRTQYF
TGTGCCAGCATACCCGCGGGTGGCCTAGCGGGGGGGAGGACCCAGTACTTC
>NA|TRBJ2-3|TRBV5-1|many
CASSLGQSNTQYF
TGCGCCAGCAGCTTGGGACAGTCCAATACGCAGTATTTT
>TRBD1|TRBJ1-2|TRBV6-5|many
CASSYQGQFNYGYTF
TGTGCCAGCAGTTACCAGGGACAGTTTAACTATGGCTACACCTTC
>NA|TRBJ2-3|TRBV6-2/TRBV6-3|many
CASRLRTKDTQYF
TGTGCCAGCAGGCTACGGACAAAAGATACGCAGTATTTT
>NA|TRBJ2-5|TRBV6-2/TRBV6-3|many
CASSQPRQAQGTQYF
TGTGCCAGCAGTCAACCCAGACAGGCCCAGGGGACCCAGTACTTC